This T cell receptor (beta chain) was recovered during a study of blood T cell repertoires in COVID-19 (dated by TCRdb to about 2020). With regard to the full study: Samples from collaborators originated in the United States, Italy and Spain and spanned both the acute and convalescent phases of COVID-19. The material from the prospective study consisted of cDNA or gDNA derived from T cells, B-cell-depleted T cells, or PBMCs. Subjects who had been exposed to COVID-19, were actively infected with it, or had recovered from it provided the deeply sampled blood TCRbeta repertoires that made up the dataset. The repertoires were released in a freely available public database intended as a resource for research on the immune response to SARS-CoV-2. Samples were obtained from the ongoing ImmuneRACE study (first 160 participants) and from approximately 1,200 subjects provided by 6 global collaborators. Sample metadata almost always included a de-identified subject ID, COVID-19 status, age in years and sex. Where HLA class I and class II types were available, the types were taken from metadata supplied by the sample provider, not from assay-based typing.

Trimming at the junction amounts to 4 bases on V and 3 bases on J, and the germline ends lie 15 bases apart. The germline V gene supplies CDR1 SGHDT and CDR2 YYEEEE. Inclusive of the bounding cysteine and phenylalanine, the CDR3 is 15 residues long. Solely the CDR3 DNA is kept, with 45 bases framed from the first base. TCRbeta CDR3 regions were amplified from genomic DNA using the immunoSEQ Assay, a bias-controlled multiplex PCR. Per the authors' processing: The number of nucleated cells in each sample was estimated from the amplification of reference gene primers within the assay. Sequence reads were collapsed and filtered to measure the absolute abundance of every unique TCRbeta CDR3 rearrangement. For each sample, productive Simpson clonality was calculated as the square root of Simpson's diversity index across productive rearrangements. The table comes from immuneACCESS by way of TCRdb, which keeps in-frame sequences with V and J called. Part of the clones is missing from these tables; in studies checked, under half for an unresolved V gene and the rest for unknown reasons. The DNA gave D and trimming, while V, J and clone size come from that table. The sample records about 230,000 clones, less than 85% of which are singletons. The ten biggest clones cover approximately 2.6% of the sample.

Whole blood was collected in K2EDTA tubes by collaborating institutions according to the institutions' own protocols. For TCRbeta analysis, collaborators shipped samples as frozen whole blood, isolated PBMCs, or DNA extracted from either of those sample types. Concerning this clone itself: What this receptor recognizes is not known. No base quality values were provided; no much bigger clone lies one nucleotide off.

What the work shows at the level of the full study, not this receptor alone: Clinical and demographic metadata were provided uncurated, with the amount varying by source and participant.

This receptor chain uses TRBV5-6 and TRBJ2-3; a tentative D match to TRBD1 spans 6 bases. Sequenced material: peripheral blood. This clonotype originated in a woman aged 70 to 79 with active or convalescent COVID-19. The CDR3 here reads CASSPGQLRTDTQYF. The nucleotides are TGTGCCAGCAGCCCCGGACAGCTGAGAACAGATACGCAGTATTTT.